The 20 T cell receptor beta chains listed next were all sequenced from one sample in a study of cytotoxic CD8 clonotypes in ibrutinib-treated CLL (dated by TCRdb to about 2021). The sample's time point label, decoded: progressive disease on ibrutinib. The library was prepared using the immunoSEQ multiplex PCR assay. TCRdb carries this immuneACCESS record with in-frame sequences only. Its versions omit some clonotypes, under half of them owing to an unresolved V gene in the studies checked, with the rest unexplained. Across this sample there are approximately 280,000 clones, with 65% to 85% seen only once. Around 5.1% of the sample comes from the top ten. Sequencing was performed on PBMCs, taken at disease progression, from a patient treated with ibrutinib. The receptors shown here come from a human donor with chronic lymphocytic leukemia.

The genes are TRBV7-6 and TRBJ2-7; the D gene is possibly TRBD2 (7 bases). CDR3 length equals 14 residues. V was pared by 4 bases and J by 0 bases, with 10 bases between. Germline V gene sequence: CDR1 SGHVS, CDR2 FNYEAQ. CDR3 sequence reads: CASSSRGASYEQYF. CDR3 nucleotide sequence: TGTGCCAGCAGCTCTCGGGGGGCCTCCTACGAGCAGTACTTC.

This clone was found a few times. This CDR3 is CSVADGNYGYTF. DNA for the CDR3: TGCAGCGTAGCGGACGGGAACTATGGCTACACCTTC. J is TRBJ1-2 and V is TRBV29-1; D remains ambiguous. With 6 bases removed from V and 2 bases from J, the gap between germline ends came to 10 bases. This CDR3 has 12 amino acids. The germline gives CDR1 SQVTM, CDR2 ANQGSEA.

This chain connects TRBV27 to TRBJ2-7; D unresolved. The CDR3 runs to 12 residues. Trimming shortened V by 8 bases and J by 0 bases, and 8 bases separated the two germline ends. Per germline, CDR1 MNHEY and CDR2 SMNVEV (reference sequence). CDR3 nucleotide sequence: TGTGCCAGCGGGCCTGCCTCCTACGAGCAGTACTTC. Protein product: CASGPASYEQYF.

The chain employs TRBV27 and TRBJ2-1; 11 nucleotides match TRBD1. This CDR3 has 15 residues. The ends lost 6 bases at V and 5 bases at J; junction bases unmatched: 6. In germline, CDR1 is MNHEY, CDR2 SMNVEV (reference sequence). CDR3 sequence: CASSLGTGGNNEQFF. CDR3 in DNA: TGTGCCAGCAGCTTGGGGACAGGGGGGAACAATGAGCAGTTCTTC.

The chain has TRBV4-1 and TRBJ2-1, with 10 bases aligning to TRBD2. Germline V gene data show CDR1 as MGHRA and CDR2 as YSYEKL. This CDR3 region has 15 residues. V shed 2 bases and J 8 bases; nucleotides not matched to a gene: 6. This CDR3 reads CASSQLAGVDDEQFF. CDR3 sequence (DNA): TGCGCCAGCAGCCAACTAGCGGGAGTAGACGATGAGCAGTTCTTC.

A few counts support this clone. The chain is built from TRBV28 and TRBJ2-7, with TRBD1 matching over 8 bases. The CDR3 runs 13 residues. The J segment lost 2 bases and the V segment lost 4 bases, leaving 1 base of the junction unmatched. Germline-derived CDR1 and CDR2 are MDHEN and SYDVKM. CDR3 loop: CASSWTGPYEQYF. The CDR3 DNA reads TGTGCCAGCAGTTGGACAGGGCCCTACGAGCAGTACTTC.

The V call is TRBV29-1, the J call TRBJ2-1, with TRBD1 identical over 8 bases. CDR3 length equals 13 residues. V gave up 5 bases and J gave up 9 bases; unmatched junction bases: 9. CDR1 is SQVTM, CDR2 ANQGSEA, per germline. CDR3 protein: CSVKTGAGGEQFF. Written as DNA, the CDR3 is TGCAGCGTTAAGACAGGGGCAGGCGGTGAGCAGTTCTTC.

This clone was found a few times. The chain recombines TRBV11-2 with TRBJ2-7, with 10 positions matching TRBD1. Trimming at V came to 2 bases and at J to 4 bases, leaving 8 bases not matched to a gene. This CDR3 region has 16 residues. The germline V gene encodes CDR1 SGHAT and CDR2 FQNNGV. The CDR3 loop reads CASSLRGQGMSYEQYF. The CDR3 coding sequence is TGTGCCAGCAGCTTAAGGGGACAGGGGATGAGTTACGAGCAGTACTTC.

J is TRBJ1-2 and V is TRBV27, with TRBD1 matching over 8 bases. The CDR3 loop spans 14 amino acids. Trimming cost V 4 bases and J 3 bases; bases outside gene matches: 4. Germline CDR1 reads MNHEY; CDR2 reads SMNVEV (reference sequence). CDR3 DNA sequence: TGTGCCAGCAGTTCCAGGGGGCGTTACTATGGCTACACCTTC. Translating gives CASSSRGRYYGYTF.

The V and J genes are TRBV20-1 and TRBJ2-3; D unresolved. Between the trimmed V and J ends, which lost 0 bases and 7 bases, there was a span of 5 bases. In germline, CDR1 is DFQATT, CDR2 SNEGSKA (reference sequence). CDR3 size: 11 residues. CDR3 DNA sequence: TGCAGTGCTAGAGAGCAAAATACGCAGTATTTT. Translation gives CSAREQNTQYF.

The rearrangement joins TRBV7-9 to TRBJ1-1, with 9 bases identical to TRBD1. Germline V CDR1 and CDR2: SEHNR, FQNEAQ (reference sequence). The trim removed 2 bases at V and 8 bases at J, leaving 12 bases unmatched. CDR3 length: 16 residues. The CDR3 DNA reads as TGTGCCAGCAGCTTATTTCAAACAGGGGGCTATCGAGAAGCTTTCTTT. Its translation is CASSLFQTGGYREAFF. The full variable domain, in which reference TRBV7-9 and TRBJ1-1 provide the parts outside the CDR3, is DTGVSQNPRHKITKRGQNVTFRCDPISEHNRLYWYRQTLGQGPEFLTYFQNEAQLEKSRLLSDRFSAERPKGSFSTLEIQRTEQGDSAMYLCASSLFQTGGYREAFFGQGTRLTVV.

V and J are TRBV15 and TRBJ1-5, with 9 nucleotides matching TRBD1. With 3 bases clipped from V and 5 bases from J, the junction kept 5 bases outside the gene matches. The germline V gene encodes CDR1 LNHNV and CDR2 YYDKDF (reference sequence). There are 15 residues in the CDR3. The CDR3 protein is CATSRGQGMDQPQHF. Here the CDR3 DNA reads TGTGCCACCAGCAGGGGACAGGGAATGGATCAGCCCCAGCATTTT.

This clone was recorded a few times. This rearrangement joins TRBV5-5 to TRBJ1-4; 7 bases match TRBD1. This CDR3 is built from 15 residues. Germline loops: CDR1 SGHKS, CDR2 YYEKEE (reference sequence). V lost 4 bases to trimming and J lost 8 bases; unmatched junction nucleotides: 11. The CDR3 sequence: CASSVDRDRVEKLFF. Here the CDR3 DNA reads TGTGCCAGCAGCGTTGACAGGGACCGGGTGGAAAAACTGTTTTTT.

V is TRBV10-3 and J is TRBJ2-7; D uncertain. The CDR3 length is 13 residues. The germline V gene has CDR1 ENHRY and CDR2 SYGVKD. V was trimmed by 10 bases and J by 4 bases, leaving 17 bases between them. In DNA form, the CDR3 reads TGTGCCACCGAGGCACAGAATAAATACGAGCAGTACTTC. This gives the protein CATEAQNKYEQYF.

The chain recombines TRBV7-2 with TRBJ2-7; 9 bases align to TRBD2. The CDR3 sequence is 15 residues long. Germline CDR1 SGHTA, CDR2 FQGNSA. The ends lost 5 bases at V and 4 bases at J; junction bases unmatched: 9. The CDR3 spells CASSPVASGKYEQYF. CDR3 nucleotide sequence: TGTGCCAGCAGCCCAGTTGCTAGCGGGAAGTACGAGCAGTACTTC.

The chain recombines TRBV10-3 with TRBJ2-3; 7 positions agree with TRBD1. The J segment lost 2 bases and the V segment lost 10 bases, leaving 12 bases of the junction unmatched. Germline values: CDR1 ENHRY, CDR2 SYGVKD. The CDR3 is 15 residues long. The CDR3 nucleotides read TGTGCCAGCAGGATACCGGGACAGCACACAGATACGCAGTATTTT. Translated: CASRIPGQHTDTQYF.

The J gene is TRBJ1-6, the V gene TRBV5-1; D might be TRBD1 (5 bases). Trimming left V 4 bases short and J 0 bases short, with 20 bases between. CDR3 length: 19 residues. Looked up from germline, CDR1 is SGHRS and CDR2 is YFSETQ. This chain's CDR3 is CASSPQLDTKSSYNSPLHF. For the CDR3, the DNA is TGCGCCAGCAGCCCACAACTGGACACGAAGAGCTCCTATAATTCACCCCTCCACTTT.

The rearrangement uses TRBV5-6 and TRBJ2-1, with D possibly being TRBD1 (6 bases). CDR1 SGHDT and CDR2 YYEEEE come from the germline V gene. This CDR3 spans 15 amino acids. V was pared by 0 bases and J by 4 bases, with 11 bases between. The DNA of the CDR3 is TGTGCCAGCAGCTTGGAACAGGGCCCGTACAATGAGCAGTTCTTC. Amino acids: CASSLEQGPYNEQFF. Drawing the rest from reference TRBV5-6 and TRBJ2-1, the complete variable domain is DAGVTQSPTHLIKTRGQQVTLRCSPKSGHDTVSWYQQALGQGPQFIFQYYEEEERQRGNFPDRFSGHQFPNYSSELNVNALLLGDSALYLCASSLEQGPYNEQFFGPGTRLTVL.

This chain connects TRBV9 to TRBJ2-7; 8 nucleotides align to TRBD2. This CDR3 is built from 16 residues. Germline V CDR1 and CDR2: SGDLS, YYNGEE. With 0 bases clipped from V and 2 bases from J, the junction kept 7 bases outside the gene matches. The CDR3 bases are TGTGCCAGCAGCGTAGGATCGCTAGCGGGTACCTACGAGCAGTACTTC. The encoded protein is CASSVGSLAGTYEQYF.

V and J are TRBV6-5 and TRBJ1-2; TRBD1 is a possible D gene (6 bases). From germline, CDR1 is MNHEY and CDR2 SVGAGI. Trimming pared 6 bases from V and 5 bases from J, leaving 13 bases between. The CDR3 is 13 residues long. The CDR3 is CASRPGHIYGYTF. CDR3 DNA sequence: TGTGCCAGCAGGCCGGGACATATATATGGCTACACCTTC.